This T cell receptor beta chain was captured by sequencing in a study of cytomegalovirus exposure and HLA in healthy donors. Study conclusions and caveats: Cytomegalovirus association was listed for about 160 TCR beta chains. In vitro testing confirmed a few CMV-associated chains as specific for CMV antigens.

With respect to this clone: Its target is not known.

The study ran its PCR with 60 Vbeta and 13 Jbeta primers. TCRdb's table, derived via immunoSEQ multiplex PCR, lists solely in-frame clones and lacks some. Of about 160,000 clones listed, roughly 79% were seen once; the top ten hold around 14%. Germline V gene data show CDR1 as LNHDA and CDR2 as SQIVND (reference sequence). The CDR3 spans 14 residues. The ends lost 6 bases at V and 0 bases at J; junction bases unmatched: 4. The chain uses TRBV19 and TRBJ1-1; 7 bases agree with TRBD1. This TCR derives from a woman in her forties or fifties in good health and CMV-seronegative. Source material: PBMCs. The CDR3 nucleotides read TGTGCCAGTAGCCGGACAGGACTGAACACTGAAGCTTTCTTT. Translating it yields CASSRTGLNTEAFF.